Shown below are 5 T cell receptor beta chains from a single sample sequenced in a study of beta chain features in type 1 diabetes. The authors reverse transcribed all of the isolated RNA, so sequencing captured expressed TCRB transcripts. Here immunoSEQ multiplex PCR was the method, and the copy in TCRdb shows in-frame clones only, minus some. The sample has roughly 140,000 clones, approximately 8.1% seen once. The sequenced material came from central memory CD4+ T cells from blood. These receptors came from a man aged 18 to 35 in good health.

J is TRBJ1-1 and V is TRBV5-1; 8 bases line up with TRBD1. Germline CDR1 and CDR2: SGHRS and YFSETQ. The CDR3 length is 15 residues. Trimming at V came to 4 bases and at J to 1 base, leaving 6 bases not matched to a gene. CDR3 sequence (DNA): TGCGCCAGCAGCCCCTCAGGGGGCAGGAACACTGAAGCTTTCTTT. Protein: CASSPSGGRNTEAFF.

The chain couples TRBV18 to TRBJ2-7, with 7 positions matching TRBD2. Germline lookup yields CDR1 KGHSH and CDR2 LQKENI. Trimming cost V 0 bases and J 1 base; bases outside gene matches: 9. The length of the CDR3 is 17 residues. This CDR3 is CASSPPSKLALSYEQYF. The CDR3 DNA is TGTGCCAGCTCACCACCTTCGAAACTAGCGCTATCCTACGAGCAGTACTTC.

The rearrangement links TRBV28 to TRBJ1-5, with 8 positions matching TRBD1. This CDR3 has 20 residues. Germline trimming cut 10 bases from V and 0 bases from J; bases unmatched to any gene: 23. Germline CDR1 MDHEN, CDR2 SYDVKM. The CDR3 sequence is CAKEDRAPLPELYSNQPQHF. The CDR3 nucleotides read TGTGCCAAGGAGGACAGGGCGCCACTACCCGAACTCTATAGCAATCAGCCCCAGCATTTT.

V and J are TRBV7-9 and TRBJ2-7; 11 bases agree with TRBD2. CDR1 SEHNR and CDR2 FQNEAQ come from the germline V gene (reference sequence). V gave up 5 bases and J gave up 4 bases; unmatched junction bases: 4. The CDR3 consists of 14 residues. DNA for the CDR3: TGTGCCAGCAGCACTGGACTAGCGGGTTACGAGCAGTACTTC. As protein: CASSTGLAGYEQYF.

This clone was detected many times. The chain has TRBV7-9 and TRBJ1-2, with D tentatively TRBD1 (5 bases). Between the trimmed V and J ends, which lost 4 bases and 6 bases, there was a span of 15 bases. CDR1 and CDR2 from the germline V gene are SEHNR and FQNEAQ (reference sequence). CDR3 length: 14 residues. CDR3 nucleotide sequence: TGTGCCAGCAGCTCTTCGGGGGGTTTGCATGGCTACACCTTC. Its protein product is CASSSSGGLHGYTF.